One and the same sample provided the 22 T cell receptor beta chains below, sequenced in a study of blood T cells in healthy people across ages. Primed by a sample-barcoded 5' primer and a J-beta primer mix, a second PCR proceeded for roughly 6 to 12 cycles. Using its own MiXCR run on the 5' RACE reads, TCRdb lists one record per CDR3 protein. The repertoire includes approximately 730,000 distinct CDR3 sequences, 53% of them detected once, and around 41% sits in the top ten. Input material: blood. The source is a man older than 75 in good health.

The J gene is TRBJ2-6, the V gene TRBV5-8, with 7 positions matching TRBD2. CDR1 and CDR2 (germline): SGHTS, YDEGEE. The CDR3 sequence is 16 residues long. V shed 0 bases and J 4 bases; nucleotides not matched to a gene: 4. In DNA, the CDR3 is TGTGCCAGCAGCTTGGGCGGGAGACCCGGGGCCAACGTCCTGACTTTC. Translating it yields CASSLGGRPGANVLTF.

This chain uses TRBV9 with TRBJ2-7, with D possibly TRBD1 on 5 matching bases. This CDR3 has 13 amino acids. Germline lookup yields CDR1 SGDLS and CDR2 YYNGEE. Trimming stripped 4 bases from V and 6 bases from J, with 14 bases between. The CDR3 loop is CASSPQGTGEQYF. The DNA for the CDR3 is TGTGCCAGCAGCCCTCAGGGCACGGGCGAGCAGTACTTC.

The V gene is TRBV13, the J gene TRBJ2-1; perhaps TRBD2 as D (6 bases). Germline lookup yields CDR1 PRHDT and CDR2 FYEKMQ (reference sequence). This CDR3 is 16 amino acids long. The V gene lost 4 bases and the J gene lost 2 bases, with 15 bases spanning the gap. The CDR3 region is CASSSRLGIAYNEQFF. The CDR3 nucleotides are TGTGCCAGCAGCTCCCGACTAGGTATAGCCTACAATGAGCAGTTCTTC.

This rearrangement joins TRBV5-6 to TRBJ2-5, with D unresolved. The CDR3 extends over 14 amino acids. Germline CDR1 is SGHDT and CDR2 is YYEEEE. With 0 bases removed from V and 1 base from J, the gap between germline ends came to 7 bases. The CDR3 sequence is CASSLAIRQETQYF. The CDR3 DNA reads as TGTGCCAGCAGCTTGGCCATTCGCCAAGAGACCCAGTACTTC. Drawing the rest from reference TRBV5-6 and TRBJ2-5, the complete variable domain is DAGVTQSPTHLIKTRGQQVTLRCSPKSGHDTVSWYQQALGQGPQFIFQYYEEEERQRGNFPDRFSGHQFPNYSSELNVNALLLGDSALYLCASSLAIRQETQYFGPGTRLLVL.

CDR3 nucleotides: TGCAGTGCTTTGGGGACCGGGACTCTCCAAGAGACCCAGTACTTC. This codes for CSALGTGTLQETQYF. The chain combines TRBV20-1 with TRBJ2-5; possibly TRBD2 for D (6 bases). This CDR3 contains 15 residues. The V gene lost 5 bases and the J gene lost 1 base, with 17 bases spanning the gap. Germline V CDR1 and CDR2: DFQATT, SNEGSKA (reference sequence).

Many counts were recorded for this clonotype. The chain carries TRBV29-1 and TRBJ2-5, with unresolved D. The CDR3 consists of 11 residues. Trimming took off 6 bases at V and 0 bases at J, with 5 bases between the two ends. Germline CDR1 reads SQVTM; CDR2 reads ANQGSEA. CDR3 nucleotide sequence: TGCAGCGTCCGGGACCAAGAGACCCAGTACTTC. The encoded protein is CSVRDQETQYF. Variable domain in full (rest from reference TRBV29-1 and TRBJ2-5): SAVISQKPSRDICQRGTSLTIQCQVDSQVTMMFWYRQQPGQSLTLIATANQGSEATYESGFVIDKFPISRPNLTFSTLTVSNMSPEDSSIYLCSVRDQETQYFGPGTRLLVL.

This clonotype has just a few counts. V is TRBV7-3 and J is TRBJ2-5; 7 positions match TRBD2. J was trimmed by 2 bases and V by 2 bases; bases with no gene match: 5. CDR1 SGHTA and CDR2 FQGTGA come from the germline V gene. The CDR3 consists of 15 residues. The CDR3 nucleotides are TGTGCCAGCAGCTTAGGGGGGGGATGGCAAGAGACCCAGTACTTC. As protein: CASSLGGGWQETQYF.

This clonotype has only one observation. The chain joins TRBV7-9 to TRBJ1-1; tentative D call: TRBD1 (5 bases). This CDR3 comprises 16 residues. Germline CDR1 and CDR2: SEHNR and FQNEAQ (reference sequence). Trimming cost V 0 bases and J 5 bases, with 16 bases left between them. The CDR3 loop is CASSLAGAGRGTEAFF. The DNA for the CDR3 is TGTGCCAGCAGCTTAGCGGGAGCAGGAAGGGGAACTGAAGCTTTCTTT.

The V call is TRBV20-1, the J call TRBJ2-7, with 8 bases aligning to TRBD1. V was clipped by 4 bases and J by 1 base; unmatched bases: 6. This CDR3 is 14 amino acids long. CDR1 DFQATT and CDR2 SNEGSKA come from the germline V gene (reference sequence). CDR3 nucleotides: TGCAGTGCTAATACCAGGGGGCGTTCCTACGAGCAGTACTTC. Translated, it gives CSANTRGRSYEQYF.

This chain connects TRBV21-1 to TRBJ2-3; no check of the table's D call, TRBD2, against the DNA was made. TRBV21-1 is a pseudogene locus. The CDR3 is 16 amino acids. CDR3 residues: CASSSYVPPWHRYAYF. CDR3 nucleotide sequence: TGTGCCAGCAGCTCCTACGTCCCCCCCTGGCACAGATACGCGTATTTT.

This clonotype showed up just a few times. The gene calls are TRBV9 and TRBJ2-1; D is possibly TRBD1 or TRBD2 (5 bases each). This CDR3 is built from 14 residues. With 4 bases removed from V and 7 bases from J, the gap between germline ends came to 15 bases. CDR1 is SGDLS and CDR2 is YYNGEE in the germline V gene. The CDR3 sequence: CASSPRGRRNEQFF. CDR3 coding DNA: TGTGCCAGCAGCCCTAGGGGACGGAGAAATGAGCAGTTCTTC.

The table lists this clonotype with a few counts. The rearrangement uses TRBV7-9 and TRBJ2-7; 9 positions agree with TRBD2. This CDR3 spans 17 amino acids. Losses at the gene ends were 0 bases for V and 6 bases for J; bases not matched to a gene: 12. The germline CDR1 and CDR2 sequences are SEHNR and FQNEAQ (reference sequence). DNA for the CDR3: TGTGCCAGCAGCTTAGCTCTGGCTAGCGGGAAAGGTGCCGAGCAGTACTTC. This sequence encodes CASSLALASGKGAEQYF.

This clonotype turned up a few times. The V and J genes are TRBV12-3 or TRBV12-4 and TRBJ2-1; TRBD1 aligns across 8 bases. The J segment lost 7 bases and the V segment lost 5 bases, leaving 10 bases of the junction unmatched. This CDR3 is 15 amino acids long. CDR3 in DNA: TGTGCCAGCAGTGGGACAGGCGTTAAGGCAAATGAGCAGTTCTTC. As protein: CASSGTGVKANEQFF.

The gene calls are TRBV10-3 and TRBJ2-1, with 15 bases lining up with TRBD2. With V trimmed by 2 bases and J by 7 bases, 3 bases remained unmatched. CDR3 length equals 16 residues. The germline CDR1 and CDR2 sequences are ENHRY and SYGVKD. In DNA, the CDR3 is TGTGCCATCAGTGAGGAAGGGACTAGCGGGAGGAATGAGCAGTTCTTC. Protein: CAISEEGTSGRNEQFF.

V usage is TRBV15 and J usage is TRBJ2-4; D is uncertain. The DNA end is a closer match to TRBJ2-7, so the J assignment may be wrong. CDR3 size: 14 residues. Germline V CDR1 and CDR2: LNHNV, YYDKDF (reference sequence). The CDR3 sequence is CATSRDNGDYEQYF. The CDR3 region has the DNA TGTGCCACCAGCAGAGATAACGGTGACTACGAGCAGTACTTC.

This clonotype was detected a few times. The rearrangement joins TRBV4-1 to TRBJ2-7, with 7 nucleotides matching TRBD2. This CDR3 contains 16 residues. The J segment lost 2 bases and the V segment lost 1 base, leaving 8 bases of the junction unmatched. The germline CDR1 and CDR2 sequences are MGHRA and YSYEKL. CDR3 sequence: CASSQVPAGLAYEQYF. DNA of the CDR3: TGCGCCAGCAGCCAAGTCCCAGCGGGACTCGCCTACGAGCAGTACTTC.

Of note for this clonotype: Relative to the germline gene, one junction end is altered; a read error may explain this. The CDR3 coding sequence is TGTGCCGGCAGCAGAGTAGGCAATGAGCAGTACTTC. Translation: CAGSRVGNEQYF. The chain couples TRBV7-3 to TRBJ2-5, with unresolved D. Germline CDR1 and CDR2: SGHTA and FQGTGA. This CDR3 region has 12 residues.

V gene TRBV20-1 combines with J gene TRBJ1-4; possibly TRBD1 for D (6 bases). This CDR3 has 13 residues. Per the germline V gene, CDR1 is DFQATT and CDR2 is SNEGSKA (reference sequence). V was shortened by 2 bases and J by 7 bases, with 11 bases between the two germline ends. This CDR3 is CSARPGGAEKLFF. The CDR3 DNA sequence: TGCAGTGCTAGACCCGGGGGGGCTGAAAAACTGTTTTTT.

CDR3 nucleotide sequence: TGTGCCAGCAGTACGCAGGGAGGGAGTAGCTATGGCTACACCTTC. Its translation: CASSTQGGSSYGYTF. The chain combines TRBV27 with TRBJ1-2; D perhaps matches TRBD1 (5 bases). Per germline, CDR1 MNHEY and CDR2 SMNVEV (reference sequence). The CDR3 runs to 15 residues. V was pared by 5 bases and J by 4 bases, with 17 bases between.

The chain couples TRBV7-2 to TRBJ2-7; 10 bases are a match to TRBD2. Trimming took 5 bases from V and 1 from J; bases not matched to a gene: 11. This CDR3 has 17 amino acids. Germline values: CDR1 SGHTA, CDR2 FQGNSA. The CDR3 region is CASSIETSGRYSYEQYF. The CDR3 DNA is TGTGCCAGCAGCATCGAGACTAGCGGGCGTTATTCCTACGAGCAGTACTTC.

The chain recombines TRBV5-1 with TRBJ2-5, with 14 bases fitting TRBD2. The J call may be incorrect, as the DNA end agrees better with TRBJ2-7. The CDR3 has 16 amino acids. Germline lookup yields CDR1 SGHRS and CDR2 YFSETQ. This chain's CDR3 is CASSWGLAGAFSEQYF. CDR3 DNA sequence: TGCGCCAGCAGCTGGGGACTAGCGGGAGCTTTTTCCGAGCAGTACTTC.

The sample holds a few counts of this clonotype. The chain joins TRBV12-3 or TRBV12-4 to TRBJ1-2; the D is unclear. Between the trimmed V and J ends, which lost 2 bases and 3 bases, there was a span of 19 bases. This CDR3 has 17 residues. The chain's CDR3 is CASSLFKGPHFYYGYTF. Here the CDR3 DNA reads TGTGCCAGCAGTTTATTTAAGGGTCCCCACTTCTACTATGGCTACACCTTC.